A selection of T cell receptor beta chains follows, all from one sample in a study of cytomegalovirus exposure and HLA in healthy donors. TCRdb's table, derived via immunoSEQ multiplex PCR, lists solely in-frame clones and lacks some. The sample consists of some 170,000 clones, approximately 86% of them appearing once. The specimen sequenced was PBMCs. These receptors were taken from a man in his late teens or twenties in good health and CMV-seropositive. Both conserved end residues are part of each CDR3. The D gene is left open where the match is weak. Clone size, where shown, is once, few, many, or a class for clones that have expanded.

TGTGCCAGCAGCCCCCCTAGCGGGGGTCCCTCTCCCTACAATGAGCAGTTCTTC	CASSPPSGGPSPYNEQFF	once	TRBV28	TRBD2	TRBJ2-1	18
TGCAGCGTTGAAACGGGAGCTCCCTACGAGCAGTACTTC	CSVETGAPYEQYF	-	TRBV29-1	-	TRBJ2-7	13
TGTGCCAGCAGCGCGGGAAATGAGCAGTTCTTC	CASSAGNEQFF	-	TRBV9	-	TRBJ2-1	11
TGTGCCATCCTGGGGGGAACGGGGGGTGGCTACGAGCAGTACTTC	CAILGGTGGGYEQYF	once	TRBV7-8	TRBD2	TRBJ2-7	15
TGCGCCAGCAGCCAAGCCGCCAGGGGGCACGGTGGCTACACCTTC	CASSQAARGHGGYTF	few	TRBV4-1	TRBD1	TRBJ1-2	15
TGTGCCAGCAGCTTAGGACTAGCGGACCTCTACGAGCAGTACTTC	CASSLGLADLYEQYF	-	TRBV5-5	TRBD2	TRBJ2-7	15
TGTGCCAGCGGACAGTCTAACTATCAGCCCCAGCATTTT	CASGQSNYQPQHF	few	TRBV27	-	TRBJ1-5	13
TGTGCCACCTCGTTCAGGGTTGCGAACACCATATATTTT	CATSFRVANTIYF	-	TRBV6-9	-	TRBJ1-3	13
TGTGCCAGCAGCTTGGGGAGGCCGACCTACGAGCAGTACTTC	CASSLGRPTYEQYF	-	TRBV5-6	-	TRBJ2-7	14
TGTGCCAGCAGAACCCAGGGTTCGGTCGAGCAGTACTTC	CASRTQGSVEQYF	-	TRBV6-1	-	TRBJ2-7	13
TGTGCCAGCAGCGTAGGTCAGGGGACAGGGTACGAGCAGTACTTC	CASSVGQGTGYEQYF	-	TRBV9	TRBD1	TRBJ2-7	15
TGTGCCAGCAGCTATACGTTCACGGGAGAGACCCAGTACTTC	CASSYTFTGETQYF	-	TRBV7-2	-	TRBJ2-5	14
TGCGCCAGCAGCTTGGTCGCAGGCCCTTACGAGCAGTACTTC	CASSLVAGPYEQYF	-	TRBV5-1	-	TRBJ2-7	14
TGCGCCAGCAGCCAGAACCGGGACAGAAATCAGCCCCAGCATTTT	CASSQNRDRNQPQHF	-	TRBV4-3	TRBD1	TRBJ1-5	15
TGTGCCAGCAGCTGGTCTAGCGCCTTAGAGACCCAGTACTTC	CASSWSSALETQYF	-	TRBV5-4	-	TRBJ2-5	14
TGTGCCAGTAGCTCGATCAGTCGGGGCACAGATACGCAGTATTTT	CASSSISRGTDTQYF	-	TRBV19	-	TRBJ2-3	15
TGTGCCAGCAGTACGGGACAGGGGGGAGAGACCCAGTACTTC	CASSTGQGGETQYF	-	TRBV27	TRBD1	TRBJ2-5	14